The 7 T cell receptor beta chains below come from one sample, sequenced in a study of T cell responses to AZD1222 COVID-19 vaccine. Sequenced by immunoSEQ multiplex PCR; TCRdb stores in-frame clones only, minus some. The sample holds some 130,000 clones; about 93% are singletons and the top ten take around 7.1%. The material was peripheral blood, obtained 28 days after the second AZD1222 dose. All receptors come from an adult who received the AZD1222 COVID-19 vaccine.

This chain connects TRBV7-9 to TRBJ1-4, with D possibly TRBD1 on 6 matching bases. The germline V and J ends were trimmed by 2 bases and 8 bases, with 15 bases remaining between them. The CDR3 sequence is 15 residues long. Germline CDR1 is SEHNR and CDR2 is FQNEAQ (reference sequence). CDR3 coding DNA: TGTGCCAGCAGCTTATCAGGGGCGCACAACGAAAAACTGTTTTTT. It specifies CASSLSGAHNEKLFF. Filled out from reference TRBV7-9 and TRBJ1-4, the complete variable domain reads DTGVSQNPRHKITKRGQNVTFRCDPISEHNRLYWYRQTLGQGPEFLTYFQNEAQLEKSRLLSDRFSAERPKGSFSTLEIQRTEQGDSAMYLCASSLSGAHNEKLFFGSGTQLSVL.

The V call is TRBV11-3, the J call TRBJ2-7; 8 bases are shared with TRBD2. With V trimmed by 3 bases and J by 2 bases, 6 bases remained unmatched. This CDR3 is built from 15 residues. Germline values: CDR1 SGHNT, CDR2 YENEEA. The DNA of the CDR3 is TGTGCCAGCAGCTTCGTGGCGGGGGGAACCTACGAGCAGTACTTC. It specifies CASSFVAGGTYEQYF.

The chain links TRBV19 to TRBJ1-2, with D unclear. The V end lost 5 bases, the J end lost 5 bases, and 9 bases lay between the germline ends. This CDR3 comprises 12 residues. Germline V lookup: CDR1 LNHDA, CDR2 SQIVND (reference sequence). Here the CDR3 reads CASSPGGYGYTF. The CDR3 coding sequence is TGTGCCAGTAGTCCTGGAGGATATGGCTACACCTTC.

The chain combines TRBV18 with TRBJ2-1; weak D call: TRBD2 (6 bases). V was pared by 5 bases and J by 5 bases, with 10 bases between. The germline CDR1 and CDR2 sequences are KGHSH and LQKENI. The CDR3 consists of 13 residues. CDR3 DNA: TGTGCCAGCTCAGTTAGCGGACACAATGAGCAGTTCTTC. It codes for CASSVSGHNEQFF. The variable domain in full, completed from reference TRBV18 and TRBJ2-1, reads NAGVMQNPRHLVRRRGQEARLRCSPMKGHSHVYWYRQLPEEGLKFMVYLQKENIIDESGMPKERFSAEFPKEGPSILRIQQVVRGDSAAYFCASSVSGHNEQFFGPGTRLTVL.

J is TRBJ2-1 and V is TRBV5-1; 7 bases align to TRBD1. CDR1 SGHRS and CDR2 YFSETQ come from the germline V gene. Trimming at V came to 0 bases and at J to 3 bases, leaving 3 bases not matched to a gene. The CDR3 is made up of 15 amino acids. CDR3 amino acids: CASSLARGIYNEQFF. The CDR3, as DNA: TGCGCCAGCAGCTTGGCCAGGGGGATCTACAATGAGCAGTTCTTC.

The chain carries TRBV6-5 and TRBJ1-3; D is ambiguous. Trimming removed 6 bases from V and 8 bases from J, with 14 bases in between. This CDR3 comprises 13 residues. The germline CDR1 and CDR2 sequences are MNHEY and SVGAGI. As DNA, the CDR3 is TGTGCCAGCAGGGAGAGGAGGCGAGACACCATATATTTT. Residues: CASRERRRDTIYF.

The chain employs TRBV7-3 and TRBJ2-1; 10 positions match TRBD2. Germline V lookup: CDR1 SGHTA, CDR2 FQGTGA. The CDR3 totals 14 residues. V dropped 6 bases and J dropped 5; count of bases not matched to a gene: 4. CDR3 DNA sequence: TGTGCCAGCAGACCTAGCGGGGGAGACAATGAGCAGTTCTTC. Protein product: CASRPSGGDNEQFF.